Below are 17 T cell receptor beta chains sequenced from a single sample in a study of blood T cell repertoires in COVID-19. This table comes from immunoSEQ multiplex PCR, and its TCRdb copy is limited to in-frame clones, with some not included. The profile shows around 250,000 clones, about 83% of them singletons. The sequenced material came from peripheral blood. The receptors derive from a man older than 75 with acute or convalescent COVID-19.

The J gene is TRBJ2-3, the V gene TRBV5-1; possible D gene TRBD2, 5 bases. This CDR3 spans 16 amino acids. Per the germline V gene, CDR1 is SGHRS and CDR2 is YFSETQ. V was trimmed by 4 bases and J by 3 bases, leaving 18 bases between them. Written as DNA, the CDR3 is TGCGCCAGCAGCCCAGACGGAGGTCCGGGGACAGATACGCAGTATTTT. Amino acids: CASSPDGGPGTDTQYF.

The chain carries TRBV7-3 and TRBJ2-1, with 12 bases lining up with TRBD2. The V segment lost 1 base and the J segment 8 bases; nucleotides outside the gene matches: 12. In germline, CDR1 is SGHTA, CDR2 FQGTGA. The CDR3 totals 18 residues. CDR3 nucleotide sequence: TGTGCCAGCAGCTTAAGAGCAAGGACTAGCGGGATGGGGGATGAGCAGTTCTTC. As protein: CASSLRARTSGMGDEQFF.

The DNA for the CDR3 is TGTGCCAGTAGGTTCGGAGGGGCGCAGGGCTACACCTTC. It yields the protein CASRFGGAQGYTF. This chain uses TRBV19 with TRBJ1-2; TRBD1 might be the D (5 bases). From germline, CDR1 is LNHDA and CDR2 SQIVND (reference sequence). V was pared by 6 bases and J by 8 bases, with 16 bases between. The CDR3 is 13 amino acids.

The genes are TRBV21-1 and TRBJ1-6; the table calls TRBD1, which could not be checked here. TRBV21-1 is classified as a pseudogene. The CDR3 runs 17 residues. The CDR3 sequence: CASSKAEKGQGNSPLHF. DNA for the CDR3: TGTGCCAGCAGCAAAGCGGAAAAGGGACAGGGAAATTCACCCCTCCACTTT.

This clone was seen a handful of times. The chain has TRBV6-6 and TRBJ1-5, with 8 bases identical to TRBD1. The CDR3 runs 18 residues. V lost 5 bases and J lost 0; bases outside the gene matches: 12. The germline V gene has CDR1 MNHNY and CDR2 SVGAGI (reference sequence). CDR3 residues: CASSPRDRTSYSNQPQHF. In nucleotides, the CDR3 is TGTGCCAGCAGTCCTCGGGACAGGACCTCTTATAGCAATCAGCCCCAGCATTTT.

The sample holds one count of this clone. This chain uses TRBV6-5 with TRBJ2-5; TRBD1 matches 8 bases. This CDR3 spans 12 amino acids. Germline V gives CDR1 MNHEY, CDR2 SVGAGI. Trimming took 6 bases from V and 5 from J; bases not matched to a gene: 2. CDR3 nucleotide sequence: TGTGCCAGCAGCCACAGGGGGGAGACCCAGTACTTC. Translated: CASSHRGETQYF.

The chain is built from TRBV28 and TRBJ1-4; a possible D gene is TRBD1 (5 bases). Germline loops: CDR1 MDHEN, CDR2 SYDVKM. The CDR3 sequence is 16 residues long. The germline V and J ends were trimmed by 3 bases and 7 bases, with 18 bases remaining between them. CDR3 protein: CASSFPGLGFSEKLFF. In DNA, the CDR3 is TGTGCCAGCAGTTTCCCAGGGCTTGGATTTAGTGAAAAACTGTTTTTT.

This clone has only a few counts. This sequence joins TRBV28 and TRBJ1-3, with D possibly being TRBD1 (6 bases). Germline V gene sequence: CDR1 MDHEN, CDR2 SYDVKM. This CDR3 comprises 12 residues. CDR3 region: CGTGQSGNTIYF. CDR3 nucleotides: TGTGGCACTGGACAGTCTGGAAACACCATATATTTT.

This chain connects TRBV19 to TRBJ1-3; possible D gene TRBD1, 6 bases. Germline V CDR1 and CDR2: LNHDA, SQIVND (reference sequence). There are 15 residues in the CDR3. V dropped 7 bases and J dropped 1 base, with 14 bases sitting between them. The CDR3 DNA follows: TGTGCCAGTACCGAACAGGGCGAATCTGGAAACACCATATATTTT. This encodes CASTEQGESGNTIYF.

V is TRBV5-1 and J is TRBJ1-4; 7 bases fit TRBD1. This CDR3 is built from 14 residues. With 4 bases clipped from V and 8 bases from J, the junction kept 8 bases outside the gene matches. Germline-derived CDR1 and CDR2 are SGHRS and YFSETQ. CDR3 nucleotides: TGCGCCAGCAGCCCTGACAGGGTTCGGGAAAAACTGTTTTTT. Its protein product is CASSPDRVREKLFF.

The V and J genes are TRBV4-3 and TRBJ1-2; D gene uncertain. V was pared by 0 bases and J by 8 bases, with 13 bases between. Per the germline V gene, CDR1 is LGHNA and CDR2 is YSLEER. This CDR3 contains 14 residues. The CDR3 DNA reads as TGCGCCAGCAGCCAAGAATGGGCCCCCGGCGGCTACACCTTC. Translation: CASSQEWAPGGYTF.

The CDR3 bases are TGTGCCAGCAGCTTGGCTGGGGGCGAAATCCAGCCCCAGCATTTT. Amino acids: CASSLAGGEIQPQHF. The V call is TRBV5-5, the J call TRBJ1-5, with D possibly matching TRBD1 (6 bases). The germline V and J ends were trimmed by 0 bases and 7 bases, with 14 bases remaining between them. The CDR3 totals 15 residues. Germline V gene sequence: CDR1 SGHKS, CDR2 YYEKEE (reference sequence).

The chain joins TRBV18 to TRBJ2-7, with 11 nucleotides matching TRBD1. The CDR3 extends over 14 amino acids. Germline V lookup: CDR1 KGHSH, CDR2 LQKENI. The J segment lost 6 bases and the V segment lost 0 bases, leaving 1 base of the junction unmatched. The DNA of the CDR3 is TGTGCCAGCTCACCACCGGGGACAGGGGGCGAGCAGTACTTC. Amino acids: CASSPPGTGGEQYF.

The count of this clone is one. V usage is TRBV20-1 and J usage is TRBJ1-5, with 10 bases matching TRBD1. This CDR3 is 17 amino acids long. V was pared by 3 bases and J by 2 bases, with 10 bases of the junction left unmatched. The germline CDR1 and CDR2 sequences are DFQATT and SNEGSKA (reference sequence). CDR3 coding DNA: TGCAGTGCTAGTGTTCAGTTCGGACAGGGGGGCAATCAGCCCCAGCATTTT. This gives the protein CSASVQFGQGGNQPQHF.

The chain uses TRBV6-1 and TRBJ2-7; 9 positions match TRBD1. The germline V gene has CDR1 MNHNS and CDR2 SASEGT. The CDR3 contains 14 residues. With 6 bases clipped from V and 1 base from J, the junction kept 4 bases outside the gene matches. Here the CDR3 reads CASRTQGASYEQYF. The CDR3 coding sequence is TGTGCCAGCAGGACACAGGGGGCTTCCTACGAGCAGTACTTC.

The chain has TRBV3-1 (or the pseudogene TRBV3-2) and TRBJ2-2; D is uncertain. This CDR3 has 13 residues. Looked up from germline, CDR1 is LGHDT and CDR2 is YNNKEL (reference sequence). Trimming took off 0 bases at V and 6 bases at J, with 5 bases between the two ends. The CDR3 DNA sequence: TGTGCCAGCAGCCAAGAGGGCCCCGGGGAGCTGTTTTTT. Translating gives CASSQEGPGELFF.

This clone was found a few times. CDR3 protein: CASTGPNTEAFF. CDR3 nucleotides: TGTGCCAGTACAGGCCCGAACACTGAAGCTTTCTTT. The rearrangement joins TRBV28 to TRBJ1-1, with D possibly TRBD1 on 5 matching bases. The V end was cut by 9 bases, the J end by 1 base, with 9 bases between. Germline V gives CDR1 MDHEN, CDR2 SYDVKM. The CDR3 runs to 12 residues.